This TCR beta chain came from a study of T cells in Graves' hyperthyroidism and ophthalmopathy. For the study at large: The blood sample was taken at first diagnosis, before treatment began.

This clonotype appeared many times. Its antigen is unknown. Reasons for excluding patients were uncontrolled infection, other autoimmune disease, pregnancy or lactation. General study results and limits: Most expanded thyroid clonotypes above 0.001 also appeared in blood. A model using 13 V-J features told ophthalmopathy apart from stable hyperthyroidism.

Amplification of TCR beta CDR3 regions used RNA as the template. The HTBI primer set was used in a first-round RT-PCR of the TCR CDR3. Each CDR3 protein gets one entry after TCRdb re-called the multiplex PCR reads with MiXCR. The sample holds about 600,000 distinct CDR3 sequences, 15% to 20% seen once. V gave up 7 bases and J gave up 6 bases; unmatched junction bases: 7. The CDR3 has 13 amino acids. Germline V gene lookup returns CDR1 MNHEY and CDR2 SMNVEV (reference sequence). The TCR originated in a woman between 40 and 50 years old with Graves' ophthalmopathy. Sequencing was performed on blood. The chain employs TRBV27 and TRBJ1-1, with TRBD1 identical over 8 bases. Here the CDR3 reads CASKAQGASEAFF. In DNA, the CDR3 is TGTGCCAGCAAGGCGCAGGGGGCTTCTGAAGCTTTCTTT.